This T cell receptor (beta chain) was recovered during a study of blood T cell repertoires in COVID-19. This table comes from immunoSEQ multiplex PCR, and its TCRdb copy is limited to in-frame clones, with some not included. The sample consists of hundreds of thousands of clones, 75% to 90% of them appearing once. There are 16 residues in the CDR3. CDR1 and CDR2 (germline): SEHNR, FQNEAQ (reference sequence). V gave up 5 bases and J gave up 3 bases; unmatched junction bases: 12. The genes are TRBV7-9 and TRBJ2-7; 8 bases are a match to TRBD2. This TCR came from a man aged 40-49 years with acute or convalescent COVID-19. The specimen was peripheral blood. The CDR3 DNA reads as TGTGCCAGCAGCCCGGGGGGGGGCAGGGCTAACTACGAGCAGTACTTC. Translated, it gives CASSPGGGRANYEQYF.